Listed below are T cell receptor beta chains from one sample, sequenced in a study of cytomegalovirus exposure and HLA in healthy donors. Profiling relied on immunoSEQ multiplex PCR, and the TCRdb table lists in-frame clones only, not all of them. The sample shows approximately 150,000 clones, approximately 78% of them seen only once. Specimen: PBMCs. Source of these receptors: a human donor in good health. CDR3s include the opening cysteine and the closing phenylalanine or tryptophan. The D gene is left open where the match is weak. Some rows mark clone size as missing; the rest say once, few, many or name a class of expanded clone.

D: NA
size: NA
J: TRBJ2-7
V: TRBV27
DNA: TGTGCCAGTCTAAGAAGCAGGGCACACCCCTACGAGCAGTACTTC
CDR3: CASLRSRAHPYEQYF

D: TRBD1
size: NA
J: TRBJ2-7
V: TRBV7-7
DNA: TGTGCTAGCAGCCCGGGGACAGGGATCTACGAGCAGTACTTC
CDR3: CASSPGTGIYEQYF

D: TRBD2
size: NA
J: TRBJ2-5
V: TRBV5-4
DNA: TGTGCCAGCAGCTCCGGGACTAGCGGGGGGCCCGGGGAGACCCAGTACTTC
CDR3: CASSSGTSGGPGETQYF

D: NA
size: few
J: TRBJ2-7
V: TRBV30
DNA: TGTGCCTGGATGGCCGGGTCCTCCTACGAGCAGTACTTC
CDR3: CAWMAGSSYEQYF

D: NA
size: NA
J: TRBJ1-1
V: TRBV6-5
DNA: TGTGCCAGCAGTTACGTAGAAGACAGTTCCACTGAAGCTTTCTTT
CDR3: CASSYVEDSSTEAFF

D: TRBD1
size: NA
J: TRBJ2-2
V: TRBV5-1
DNA: TGCGCCAGCAGCTTTGGGGGACAGGGGGTAACGAACACCGGGGAGCTGTTTTTT
CDR3: CASSFGGQGVTNTGELFF

D: NA
size: few
J: TRBJ1-2
V: TRBV7-2
DNA: TGTGCCAGCAGCGAGGCGATCTATGGCTACACCTTC
CDR3: CASSEAIYGYTF

D: NA
size: NA
J: TRBJ2-1
V: TRBV10-3
DNA: TGTGCCATCAGACGAGGGTCAGGCAATGAGCAGTTCTTC
CDR3: CAIRRGSGNEQFF

D: NA
size: NA
J: TRBJ1-4
V: TRBV27
DNA: TGTGCCAGCAGGCCAGGGCTATTTGGGGAAAAACTGTTTTTT
CDR3: CASRPGLFGEKLFF

D: TRBD1
size: few
J: TRBJ1-6
V: TRBV15
DNA: TGTGCCACCAGCAGCGATCTGACAGGGCGGGATTCACCCCTCCACTTT
CDR3: CATSSDLTGRDSPLHF

D: TRBD2
size: NA
J: TRBJ2-3
V: TRBV7-6
DNA: TGTGCCAGCAGCGATGAGCCGGGGCTAGCGGGTTCAAATACGCAGTATTTT
CDR3: CASSDEPGLAGSNTQYF

D: NA
size: NA
J: TRBJ1-1
V: TRBV14
DNA: TGTGCCAGCAGCCAAGATTGGTGGTCCCGGGGGAACACTGAAGCTTTCTTT
CDR3: CASSQDWWSRGNTEAFF

D: NA
size: NA
J: TRBJ2-1
V: TRBV6-5
DNA: TGTGCCAGCAGTTACTCGACAGGACCTGCCGGTGAGCAGTTCTTC
CDR3: CASSYSTGPAGEQFF

D: NA
size: NA
J: TRBJ1-6
V: TRBV15
DNA: TGTGCCACCAGCAGAGACCCCGCCCCGGGGACCCTCCACTTT
CDR3: CATSRDPAPGTLHF

D: NA
size: NA
J: TRBJ1-1
V: TRBV19
DNA: TGTGCCAGTAGCCCGACAGTGAACACTGAAGCTTTCTTT
CDR3: CASSPTVNTEAFF

D: NA
size: once
J: TRBJ2-1
V: TRBV11-2
DNA: TGTGCCAGCACCCGGCGGGGTCTCTCCTACAATGAGCAGTTCTTC
CDR3: CASTRRGLSYNEQFF